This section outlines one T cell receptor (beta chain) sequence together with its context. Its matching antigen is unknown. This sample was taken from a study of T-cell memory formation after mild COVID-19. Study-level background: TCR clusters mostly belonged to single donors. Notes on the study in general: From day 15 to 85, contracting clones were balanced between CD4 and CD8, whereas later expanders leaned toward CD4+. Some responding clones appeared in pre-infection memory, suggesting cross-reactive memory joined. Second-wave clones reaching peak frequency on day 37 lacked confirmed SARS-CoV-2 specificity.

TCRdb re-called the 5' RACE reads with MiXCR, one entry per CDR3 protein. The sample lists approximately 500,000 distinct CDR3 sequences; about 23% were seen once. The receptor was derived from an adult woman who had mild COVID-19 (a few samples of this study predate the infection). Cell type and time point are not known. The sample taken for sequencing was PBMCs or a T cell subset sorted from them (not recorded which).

Here the CDR3 DNA reads TGTGCCAGCAGCCAAGATTGGGGGGCCTACGAGCAGTACTTC. This translates into CASSQDWGAYEQYF. This rearrangement joins TRBV4-2 to TRBJ2-7; perhaps TRBD2 as D (6 bases). V was pared by 0 bases and J by 2 bases, with 8 bases between. The CDR3 runs 14 residues. Germline V gene data show CDR1 as LGHNA and CDR2 as YNFKEQ.